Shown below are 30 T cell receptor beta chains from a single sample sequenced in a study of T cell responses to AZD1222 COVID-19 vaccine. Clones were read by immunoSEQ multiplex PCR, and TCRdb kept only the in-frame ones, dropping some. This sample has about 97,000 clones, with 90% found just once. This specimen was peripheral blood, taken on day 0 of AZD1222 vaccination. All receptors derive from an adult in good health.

CDR3 amino acids: CASRRDTDVGYTF. CDR3 bases: TGCGCCAGCAGACGGGACACCGACGTAGGCTACACCTTC. The chain recombines TRBV5-1 with TRBJ1-2; maybe TRBD1 (6 bases). Per germline, CDR1 SGHRS and CDR2 YFSETQ. V lost 5 bases to trimming and J lost 8 bases, with 16 bases between them. The CDR3 is 13 amino acids.

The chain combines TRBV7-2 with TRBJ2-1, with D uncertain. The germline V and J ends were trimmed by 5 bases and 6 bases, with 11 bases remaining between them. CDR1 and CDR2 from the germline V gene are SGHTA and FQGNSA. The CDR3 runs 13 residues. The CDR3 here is CASSPAGGNEQFF. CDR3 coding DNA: TGTGCCAGCAGCCCCGCTGGTGGCAATGAGCAGTTCTTC.

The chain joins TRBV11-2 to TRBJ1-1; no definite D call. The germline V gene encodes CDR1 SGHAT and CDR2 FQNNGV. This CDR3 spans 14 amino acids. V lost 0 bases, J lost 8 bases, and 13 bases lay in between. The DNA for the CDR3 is TGTGCCAGCAGCTTAGATCGAACGGGCTTCGAAGCTTTCTTT. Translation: CASSLDRTGFEAFF. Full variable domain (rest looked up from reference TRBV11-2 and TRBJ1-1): EAGVAQSPRYKIIEKRQSVAFWCNPISGHATLYWYQQILGQGPKLLIQFQNNGVVDDSQLPKDRFSAERLKGVDSTLKIQPAKLEDSAVYLCASSLDRTGFEAFFGQGTRLTVV.

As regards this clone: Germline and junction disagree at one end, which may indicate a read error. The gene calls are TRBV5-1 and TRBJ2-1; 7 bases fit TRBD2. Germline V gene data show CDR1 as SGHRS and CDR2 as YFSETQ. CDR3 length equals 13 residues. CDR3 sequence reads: CASSWDVRGTLIF. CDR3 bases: TGCGCCAGCAGCTGGGACGTGCGGGGGACTCTCATCTTC.

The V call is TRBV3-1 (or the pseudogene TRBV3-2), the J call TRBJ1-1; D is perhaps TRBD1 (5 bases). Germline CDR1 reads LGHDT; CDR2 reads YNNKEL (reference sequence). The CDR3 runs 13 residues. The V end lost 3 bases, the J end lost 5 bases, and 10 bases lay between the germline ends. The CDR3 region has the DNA TGTGCCAGCAGCCAGGGGGTAGAAACTGAAGCTTTCTTT. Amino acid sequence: CASSQGVETEAFF.

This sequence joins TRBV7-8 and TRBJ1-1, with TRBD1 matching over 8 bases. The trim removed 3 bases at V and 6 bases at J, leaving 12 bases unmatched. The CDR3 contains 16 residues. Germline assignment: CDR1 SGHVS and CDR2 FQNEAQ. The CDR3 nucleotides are TGTGCCAGCAGCTTGGCGTCGACAGGGGATGTAGCTGAAGCTTTCTTT. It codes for CASSLASTGDVAEAFF.

The CDR3 protein is CSVQRAYTEAFF. CDR3 sequence (DNA): TGCAGCGTACAGCGAGCGTACACTGAAGCTTTCTTT. This chain connects TRBV29-1 to TRBJ1-1; D remains ambiguous. With 6 bases removed from V and 3 bases from J, the gap between germline ends came to 11 bases. CDR1 is SQVTM, CDR2 ANQGSEA, per germline. The CDR3 sequence is 12 residues long.

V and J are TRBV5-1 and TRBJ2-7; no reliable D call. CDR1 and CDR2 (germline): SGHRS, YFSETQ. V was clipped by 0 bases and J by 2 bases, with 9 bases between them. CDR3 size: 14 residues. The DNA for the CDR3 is TGCGCCAGCAGCTTGGGGACGGATCCCTACGAGCAGTACTTC. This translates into CASSLGTDPYEQYF. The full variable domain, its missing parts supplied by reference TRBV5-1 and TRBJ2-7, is KAGVTQTPRYLIKTRGQQVTLSCSPISGHRSVSWYQQTPGQGLQFLFEYFSETQRNKGNFPGRFSGRQFSNSRSEMNVSTLELGDSALYLCASSLGTDPYEQYFGPGTRLTVT.

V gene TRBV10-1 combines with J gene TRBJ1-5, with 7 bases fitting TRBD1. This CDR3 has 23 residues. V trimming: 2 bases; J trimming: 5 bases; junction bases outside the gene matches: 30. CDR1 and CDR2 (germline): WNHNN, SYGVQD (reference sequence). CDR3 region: CASSETTNRGGSQGYGADQPQHF. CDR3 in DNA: TGCGCCAGCAGTGAGACTACAAACAGGGGCGGCTCACAGGGGTACGGCGCAGATCAGCCCCAGCATTTT.

CDR3 sequence reads: CASSTSFPRRDLNTEAFF. The CDR3 nucleotides are TGTGCCAGTAGTACCTCTTTCCCGCGACGGGACTTGAACACTGAAGCTTTCTTT. The rearrangement joins TRBV19 to TRBJ1-1; D is possibly TRBD1 (5 bases). The CDR3 is 18 residues long. CDR1 and CDR2 from the germline V gene are LNHDA and SQIVND (reference sequence). V lost 4 bases and J lost 0, with 21 bases in between.

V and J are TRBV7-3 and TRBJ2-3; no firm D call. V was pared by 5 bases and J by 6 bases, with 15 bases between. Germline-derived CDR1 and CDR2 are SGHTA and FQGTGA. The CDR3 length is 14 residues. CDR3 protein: CASSRRLTVDTQYF. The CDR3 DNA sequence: TGTGCCAGCAGCCGACGACTCACCGTCGATACGCAGTATTTT.

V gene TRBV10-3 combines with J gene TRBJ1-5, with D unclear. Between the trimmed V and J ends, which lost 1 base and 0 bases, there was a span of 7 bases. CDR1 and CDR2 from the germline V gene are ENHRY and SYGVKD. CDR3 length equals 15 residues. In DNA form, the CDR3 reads TGTGCCATCAGTGAGTACGGGAATAGCAATCAGCCCCAGCATTTT. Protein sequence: CAISEYGNSNQPQHF.

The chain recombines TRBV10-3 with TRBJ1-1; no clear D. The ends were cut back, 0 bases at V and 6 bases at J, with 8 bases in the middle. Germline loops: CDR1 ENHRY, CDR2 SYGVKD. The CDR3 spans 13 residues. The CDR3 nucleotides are TGTGCCATCAGTGAGTCGGTGGTATCTGAAGCTTTCTTT. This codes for CAISESVVSEAFF.

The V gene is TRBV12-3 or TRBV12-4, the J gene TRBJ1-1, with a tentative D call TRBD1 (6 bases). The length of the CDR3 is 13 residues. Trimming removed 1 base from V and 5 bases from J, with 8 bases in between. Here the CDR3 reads CASSLGGRTEAFF. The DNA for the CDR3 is TGTGCCAGCAGTTTAGGGGGGCGGACTGAAGCTTTCTTT.

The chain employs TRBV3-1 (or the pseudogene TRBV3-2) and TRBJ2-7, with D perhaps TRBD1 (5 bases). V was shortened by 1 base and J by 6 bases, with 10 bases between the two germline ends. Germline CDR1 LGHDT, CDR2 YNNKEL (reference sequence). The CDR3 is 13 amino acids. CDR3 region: CASSQGGRSEQYF. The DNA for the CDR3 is TGTGCCAGCAGCCAAGGGGGCCGTTCCGAGCAGTACTTC.

Here the CDR3 reads CASSETVEYF. Here the CDR3 DNA reads TGTGCCAGCAGTGAAACGGTTGAGTACTTC. The chain is built from TRBV6-1 and TRBJ2-7; D is ambiguous. With 2 bases removed from V and 11 bases from J, the gap between germline ends came to 7 bases. There are 10 residues in the CDR3. Germline values: CDR1 MNHNS, CDR2 SASEGT.

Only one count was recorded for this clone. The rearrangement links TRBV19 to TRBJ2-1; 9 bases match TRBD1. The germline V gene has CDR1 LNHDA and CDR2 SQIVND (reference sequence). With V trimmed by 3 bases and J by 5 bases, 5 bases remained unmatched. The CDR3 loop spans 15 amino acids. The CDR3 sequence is CASSMGQGGDNEQFF. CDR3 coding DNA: TGTGCCAGTAGTATGGGACAGGGTGGGGACAATGAGCAGTTCTTC.

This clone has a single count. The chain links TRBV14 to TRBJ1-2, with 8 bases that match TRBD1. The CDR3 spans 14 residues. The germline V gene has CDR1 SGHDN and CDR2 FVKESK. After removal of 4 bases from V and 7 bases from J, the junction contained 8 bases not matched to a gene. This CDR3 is CASSPDRGGSGYTF. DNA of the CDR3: TGTGCCAGCAGCCCCGACAGGGGAGGCTCTGGCTACACCTTC.

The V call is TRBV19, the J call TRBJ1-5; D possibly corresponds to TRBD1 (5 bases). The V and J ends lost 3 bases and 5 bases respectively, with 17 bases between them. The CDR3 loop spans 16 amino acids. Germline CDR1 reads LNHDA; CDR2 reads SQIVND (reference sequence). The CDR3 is CASSMGDSLRDQPQHF. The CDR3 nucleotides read TGTGCCAGTAGTATGGGGGACTCCTTAAGGGATCAGCCCCAGCATTTT.

The CDR3 bases are TGTGCCTCGCACAGGCCCTTAAACACTGAAGCTTTCTTT. It yields the protein CASHRPLNTEAFF. The genes are TRBV30 and TRBJ1-1; TRBD1 is a possible D gene (5 bases). CDR1 is GTSNPN and CDR2 is SVGIG in the germline V gene (reference sequence). There are 13 residues in the CDR3. Deletions cut 7 bases from V and 2 bases from J, with 14 bases between.

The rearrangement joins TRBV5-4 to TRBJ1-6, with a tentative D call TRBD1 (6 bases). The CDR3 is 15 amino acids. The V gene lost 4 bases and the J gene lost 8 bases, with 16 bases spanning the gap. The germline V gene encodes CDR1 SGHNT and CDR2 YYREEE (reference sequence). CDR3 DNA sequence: TGTGCCAGCAGCGGGCAACAGGGAGTCGATTCACCCCTCCACTTT. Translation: CASSGQQGVDSPLHF.

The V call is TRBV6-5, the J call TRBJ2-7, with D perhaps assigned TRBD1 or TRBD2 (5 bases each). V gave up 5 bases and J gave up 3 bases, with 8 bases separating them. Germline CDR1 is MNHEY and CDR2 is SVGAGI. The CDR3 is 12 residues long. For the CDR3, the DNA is TGTGCCAGCAGTCGGGACGGCTACGAGCAGTACTTC. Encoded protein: CASSRDGYEQYF.

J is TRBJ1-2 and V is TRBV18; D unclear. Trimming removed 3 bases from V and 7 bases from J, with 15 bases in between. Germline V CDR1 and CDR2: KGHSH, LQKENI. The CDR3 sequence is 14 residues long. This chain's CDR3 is CASSPYGGSSGYTF. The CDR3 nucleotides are TGTGCCAGCTCACCTTACGGAGGGAGTAGTGGCTACACCTTC.

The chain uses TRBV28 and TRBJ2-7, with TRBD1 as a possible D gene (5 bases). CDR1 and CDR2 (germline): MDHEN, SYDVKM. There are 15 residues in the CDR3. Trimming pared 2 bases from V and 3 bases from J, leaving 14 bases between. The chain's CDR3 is CASSLGLSGYYEQYF. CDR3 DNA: TGTGCCAGCAGTTTAGGATTGTCAGGGTACTACGAGCAGTACTTC.

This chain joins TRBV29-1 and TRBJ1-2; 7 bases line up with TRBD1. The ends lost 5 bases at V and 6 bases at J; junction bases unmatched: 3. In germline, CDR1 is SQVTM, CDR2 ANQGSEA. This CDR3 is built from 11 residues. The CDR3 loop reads CSVRGLDGYTF. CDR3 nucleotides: TGCAGCGTTAGGGGGCTCGATGGCTACACCTTC.

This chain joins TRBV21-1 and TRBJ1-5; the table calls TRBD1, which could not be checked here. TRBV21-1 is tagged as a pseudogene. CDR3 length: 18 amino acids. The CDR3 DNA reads TGTGCCAGCCTAAGGGGACAGGCCAACCTCTATAGCAATCAGCCCCAGCATTTT. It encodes CASLRGQANLYSNQPQHF.

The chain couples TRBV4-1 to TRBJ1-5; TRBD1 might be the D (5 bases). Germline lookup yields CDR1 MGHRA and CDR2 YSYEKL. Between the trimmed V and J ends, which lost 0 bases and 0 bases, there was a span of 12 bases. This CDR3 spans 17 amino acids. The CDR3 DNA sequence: TGCGCCAGCAGCCAAGAACCCTCGACAGTTAGCAATCAGCCCCAGCATTTT. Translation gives CASSQEPSTVSNQPQHF.

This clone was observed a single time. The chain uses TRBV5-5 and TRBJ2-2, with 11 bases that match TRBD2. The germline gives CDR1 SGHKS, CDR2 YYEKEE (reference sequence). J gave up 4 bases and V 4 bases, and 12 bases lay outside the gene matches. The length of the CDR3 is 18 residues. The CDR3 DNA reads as TGTGCCAGCAGCATGCGGTTTAGCGGGGGGGAAAGCACCGGGGAGCTGTTTTTT. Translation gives CASSMRFSGGESTGELFF.

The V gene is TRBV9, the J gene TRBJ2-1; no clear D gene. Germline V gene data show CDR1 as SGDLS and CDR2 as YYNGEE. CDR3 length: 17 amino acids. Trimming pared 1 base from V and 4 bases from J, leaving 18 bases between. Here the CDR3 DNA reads TGTGCCAGCAGCGTACGTGGGCACAACCCTTCATACAATGAGCAGTTCTTC. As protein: CASSVRGHNPSYNEQFF. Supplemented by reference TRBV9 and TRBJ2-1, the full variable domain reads DSGVTQTPKHLITATGQRVTLRCSPRSGDLSVYWYQQSLDQGLQFLIQYYNGEERAKGNILERFSAQQFPDLHSELNLSSLELGDSALYFCASSVRGHNPSYNEQFFGPGTRLTVL.

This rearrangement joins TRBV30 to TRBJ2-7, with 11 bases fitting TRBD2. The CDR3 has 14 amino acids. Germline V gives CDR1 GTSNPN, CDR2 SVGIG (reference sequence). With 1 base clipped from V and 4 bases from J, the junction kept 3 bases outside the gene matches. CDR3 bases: TGTGCCTGGAGTGACCCTAGCGGGGGGTACGAGCAGTACTTC. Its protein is CAWSDPSGGYEQYF. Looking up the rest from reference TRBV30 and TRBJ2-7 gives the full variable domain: SQTIHQWPATLVQPVGSPLSLECTVEGTSNPNLYWYRQAAGRGLQLLFYSVGIGQISSEVPQNLSASRPQDRQFILSSKKLLLSDSGFYLCAWSDPSGGYEQYFGPGTRLTVT.